A single T cell receptor beta chain is shown here with its context. These data are taken from a study of OX40 agonist ivuxolimab in advanced cancers. Profiling relied on immunoSEQ multiplex PCR, and the TCRdb table lists in-frame clones only, not all of them. Here the sample spans about 89,000 clones, roughly 93% being singletons. The length of the CDR3 is 13 residues. The chain carries TRBV21-1 and TRBJ2-7; the table's D call TRBD2 went unverified against the DNA. TRBV21-1 is listed as a pseudogene. The source is an adult with an advanced solid tumor such as melanoma, head and neck, liver or kidney cancer. The sequenced sample was CD4+ or CD8+ T cells sorted from blood, obtained in a trial of the OX40 agonist ivuxolimab. The CDR3 reads CASTTTGIHEQYF. The CDR3 DNA reads as TGTGCCAGCACCACAACGGGTATACACGAGCAGTACTTC.